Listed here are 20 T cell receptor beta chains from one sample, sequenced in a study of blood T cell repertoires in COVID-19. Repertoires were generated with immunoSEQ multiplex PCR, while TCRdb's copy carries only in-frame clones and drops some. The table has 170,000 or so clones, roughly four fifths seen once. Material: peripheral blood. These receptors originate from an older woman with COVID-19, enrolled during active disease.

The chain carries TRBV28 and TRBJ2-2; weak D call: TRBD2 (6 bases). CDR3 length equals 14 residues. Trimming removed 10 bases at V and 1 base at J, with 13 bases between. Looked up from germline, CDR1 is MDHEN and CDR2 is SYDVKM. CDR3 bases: TGTGCCACCTGGAGGGGACTGAACACCGGGGAGCTGTTTTTT. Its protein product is CATWRGLNTGELFF.

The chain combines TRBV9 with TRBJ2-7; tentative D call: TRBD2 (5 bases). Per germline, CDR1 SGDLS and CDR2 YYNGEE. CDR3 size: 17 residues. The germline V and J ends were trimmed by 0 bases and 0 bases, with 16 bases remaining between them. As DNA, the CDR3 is TGTGCCAGCAGCGTAGGGGCCCAGAGAGGGAGCTCCTACGAGCAGTACTTC. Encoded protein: CASSVGAQRGSSYEQYF.

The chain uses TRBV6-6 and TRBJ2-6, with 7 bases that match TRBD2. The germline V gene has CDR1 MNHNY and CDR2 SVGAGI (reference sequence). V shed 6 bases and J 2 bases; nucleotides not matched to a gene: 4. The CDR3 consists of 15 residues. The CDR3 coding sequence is TGTGCCAGCAGGGCTAGCGGAACTGGGGCCAACGTCCTGACTTTC. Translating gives CASRASGTGANVLTF.

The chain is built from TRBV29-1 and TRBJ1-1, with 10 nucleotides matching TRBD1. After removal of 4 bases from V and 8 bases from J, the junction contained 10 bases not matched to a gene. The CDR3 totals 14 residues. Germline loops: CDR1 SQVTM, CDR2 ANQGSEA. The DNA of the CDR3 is TGCAGCGTTGCCGACCTGGGACAGGGGAGAGAAGCTTTCTTT. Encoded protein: CSVADLGQGREAFF.

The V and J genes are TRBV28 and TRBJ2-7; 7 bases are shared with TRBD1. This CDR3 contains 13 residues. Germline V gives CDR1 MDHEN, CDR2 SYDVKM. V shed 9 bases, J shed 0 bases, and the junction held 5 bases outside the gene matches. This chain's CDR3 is CASVDRISYEQYF. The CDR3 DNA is TGTGCCAGTGTGGACAGGATCTCCTACGAGCAGTACTTC.

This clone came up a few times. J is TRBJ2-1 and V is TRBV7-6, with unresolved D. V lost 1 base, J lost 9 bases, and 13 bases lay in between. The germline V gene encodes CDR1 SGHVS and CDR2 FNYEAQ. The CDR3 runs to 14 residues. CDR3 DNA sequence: TGTGCCAGCAGCTTAGGACACCTTCTCTCTGAGCAGTTCTTC. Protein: CASSLGHLLSEQFF.

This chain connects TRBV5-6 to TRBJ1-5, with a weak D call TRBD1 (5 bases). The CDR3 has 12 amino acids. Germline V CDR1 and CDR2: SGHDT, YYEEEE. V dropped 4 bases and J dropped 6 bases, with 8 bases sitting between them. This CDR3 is CASSRDFQPQHF. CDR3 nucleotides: TGTGCCAGCAGCCGGGACTTTCAGCCCCAGCATTTT.

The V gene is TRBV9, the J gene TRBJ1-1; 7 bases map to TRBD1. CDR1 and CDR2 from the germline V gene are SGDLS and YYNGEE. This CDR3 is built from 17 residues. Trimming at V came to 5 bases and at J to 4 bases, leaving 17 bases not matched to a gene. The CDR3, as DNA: TGTGCCAGCAGAGAAGAAAACTACAGGGGTGAAGGCACTGAAGCTTTCTTT. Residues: CASREENYRGEGTEAFF.

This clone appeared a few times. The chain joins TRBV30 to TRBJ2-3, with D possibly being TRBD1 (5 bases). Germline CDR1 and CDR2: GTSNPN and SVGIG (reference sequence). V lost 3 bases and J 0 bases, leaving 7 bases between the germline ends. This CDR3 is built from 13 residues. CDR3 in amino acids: CAWRRGSTDTQYF. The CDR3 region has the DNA TGTGCCTGGAGAAGGGGAAGCACAGATACGCAGTATTTT.

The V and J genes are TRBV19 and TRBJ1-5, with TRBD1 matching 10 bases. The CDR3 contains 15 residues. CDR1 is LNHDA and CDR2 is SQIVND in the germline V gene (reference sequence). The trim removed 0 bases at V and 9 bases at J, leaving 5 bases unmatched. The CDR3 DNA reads TGTGCCAGTAGTATAGAGGACAGGGGGTGGCGGCCCCAGCATTTT. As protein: CASSIEDRGWRPQHF.

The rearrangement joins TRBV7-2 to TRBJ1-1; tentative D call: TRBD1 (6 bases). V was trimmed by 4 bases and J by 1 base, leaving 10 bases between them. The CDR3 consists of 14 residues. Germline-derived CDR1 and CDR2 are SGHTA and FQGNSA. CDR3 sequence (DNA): TGTGCCAGCAGCTGGGGAGGGGGGAACACTGAAGCTTTCTTT. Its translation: CASSWGGGNTEAFF.

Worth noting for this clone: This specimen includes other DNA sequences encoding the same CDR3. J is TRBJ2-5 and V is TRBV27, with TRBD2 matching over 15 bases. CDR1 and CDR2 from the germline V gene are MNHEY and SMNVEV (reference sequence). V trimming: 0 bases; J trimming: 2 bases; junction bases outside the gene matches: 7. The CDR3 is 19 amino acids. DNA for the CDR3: TGTGCCAGCAGTTTATCCGGACTAGCGGGAGGGCCAAGGCAAGAGACCCAGTACTTC. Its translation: CASSLSGLAGGPRQETQYF.

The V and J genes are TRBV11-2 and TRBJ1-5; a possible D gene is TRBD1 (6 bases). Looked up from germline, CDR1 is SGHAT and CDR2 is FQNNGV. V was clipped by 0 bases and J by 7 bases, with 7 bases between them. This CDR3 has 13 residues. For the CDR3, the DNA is TGTGCCAGCAGCTTAGATGACAGGCAGCCCCAGCATTTT. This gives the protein CASSLDDRQPQHF.

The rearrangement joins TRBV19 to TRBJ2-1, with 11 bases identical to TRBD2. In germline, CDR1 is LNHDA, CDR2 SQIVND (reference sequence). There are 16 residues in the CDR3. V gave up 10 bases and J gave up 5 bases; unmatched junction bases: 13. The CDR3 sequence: CATMKGLAGGDNEQFF. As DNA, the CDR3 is TGTGCCACCATGAAGGGGCTAGCGGGGGGCGACAATGAGCAGTTCTTC.

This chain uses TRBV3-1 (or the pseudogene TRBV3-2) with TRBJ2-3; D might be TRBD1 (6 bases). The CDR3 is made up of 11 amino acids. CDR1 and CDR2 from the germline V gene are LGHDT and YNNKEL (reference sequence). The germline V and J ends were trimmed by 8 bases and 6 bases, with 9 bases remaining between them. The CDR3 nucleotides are TGTGCCAGCGGGGGCCGGGATACGCAGTATTTT. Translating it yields CASGGRDTQYF.

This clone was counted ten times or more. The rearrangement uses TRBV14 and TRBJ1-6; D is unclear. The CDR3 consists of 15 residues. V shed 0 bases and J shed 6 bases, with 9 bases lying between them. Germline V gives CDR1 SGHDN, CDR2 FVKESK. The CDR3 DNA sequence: TGTGCCAGCAGCCAAGACCGTTTCCTTAATTCACCCCTCCACTTT. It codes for CASSQDRFLNSPLHF. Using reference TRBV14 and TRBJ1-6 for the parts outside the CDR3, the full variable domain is EAGVTQFPSHSVIEKGQTVTLRCDPISGHDNLYWYRRVMGKEIKFLLHFVKESKQDESGMPNNRFLAERTGGTYSTLKVQPAELEDSGVYFCASSQDRFLNSPLHFGNGTRLTVT.

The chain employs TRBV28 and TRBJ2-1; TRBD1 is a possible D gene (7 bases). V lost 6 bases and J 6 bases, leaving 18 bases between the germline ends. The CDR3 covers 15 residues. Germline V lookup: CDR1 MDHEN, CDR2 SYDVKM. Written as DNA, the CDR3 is TGTGCCAGCAGCCGGGCGGGACAGTACGGCAATGAGCAGTTCTTC. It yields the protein CASSRAGQYGNEQFF.

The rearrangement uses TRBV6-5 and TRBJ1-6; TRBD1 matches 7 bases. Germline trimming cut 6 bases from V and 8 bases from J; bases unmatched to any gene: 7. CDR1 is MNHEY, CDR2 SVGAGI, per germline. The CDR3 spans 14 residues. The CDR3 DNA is TGTGCCAGCAGAAGACAGGGTAGGGATTCACCCCTCCACTTT. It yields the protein CASRRQGRDSPLHF.

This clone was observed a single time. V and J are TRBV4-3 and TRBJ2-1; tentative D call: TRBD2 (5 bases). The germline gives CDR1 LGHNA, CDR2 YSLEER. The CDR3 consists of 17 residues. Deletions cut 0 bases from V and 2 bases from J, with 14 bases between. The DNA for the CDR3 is TGCGCCAGCAGCCAAGACTCCCTAAGCGGAACCTACAATGAGCAGTTCTTC. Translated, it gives CASSQDSLSGTYNEQFF.

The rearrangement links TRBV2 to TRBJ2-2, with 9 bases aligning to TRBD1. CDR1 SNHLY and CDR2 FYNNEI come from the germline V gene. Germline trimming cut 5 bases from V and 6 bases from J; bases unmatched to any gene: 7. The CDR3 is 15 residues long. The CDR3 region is CASSPRTGEAGELFF. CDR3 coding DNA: TGTGCCAGCAGTCCTAGGACAGGGGAGGCCGGGGAGCTGTTTTTT. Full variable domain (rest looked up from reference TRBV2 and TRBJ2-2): EPEVTQTPSHQVTQMGQEVILRCVPISNHLYFYWYRQILGQKVEFLVSFYNNEISEKSEIFDDQFSVERPDGSNFTLKIRSTKLEDSAMYFCASSPRTGEAGELFFGEGSRLTVL.